This T cell receptor (beta chain) was captured by sequencing in a study of CD8+CD57+ T cells in acquired aplastic anemia. This clonotype has a handful of counts. Its antigen is undetermined. Study-level results: A set of twenty-nine CD8+ CDR3 sequences was shared between patients and controls, and these sequences appeared highly expressed in patients.

Genomic DNA, the template, was used for profiling of the TCR beta VDJ and CDR3. MiXCR was run by TCRdb on the reads, yielding one entry per CDR3 protein. This table holds around 250,000 distinct CDR3 sequences, about 56% found once. Trimming cost V 1 base and J 2 bases; bases outside gene matches: 12. Looked up from germline, CDR1 is SGHTA and CDR2 is FQGNSA. The CDR3 contains 18 residues. The sample comprised sorted CD4+, CD8+, or CD8+CD57+ T cells (not recorded which) from PBMCs. The source is a human donor with severe aplastic anemia or a healthy control (not recorded which). The chain recombines TRBV7-2 with TRBJ2-7; 9 nucleotides align to TRBD2. The CDR3 reads CASSLGGAGGRLAYEQYF. In DNA, the CDR3 is TGTGCCAGCAGCTTAGGAGGCGCGGGAGGGCGGTTGGCCTACGAGCAGTACTTC.